This is a list of T cell receptor beta chains from one sample in a study of blood T cell repertoires in COVID-19. Clones were read by immunoSEQ multiplex PCR, and TCRdb kept only the in-frame ones, dropping some. The sample records just under 350,000 clones, about 93% being singletons. Sequences were obtained from peripheral blood. These receptor sequences come from a woman aged 18-35 years who had recovered from COVID-19. The CDR3 runs from the conserved cysteine through the conserved F or W. Fields, in order: J gene, V gene, D gene, clone size, CDR3 DNA, CDR3 protein. The D gene is left open where the match is weak. The size entry is marked missing in some rows and otherwise reads once, few, many or a size class.

>TRBJ2-5|TRBV5-6|NA|NA
TGTGCCAGCAGCTTGGATATGGGCAGCCAAGAGACCCAGTACTTC
CASSLDMGSQETQYF
>TRBJ1-5|TRBV10-3|TRBD1|NA
TGTGCCATCAGTGAAGGACAGGGGGCCGCTCAGCCCCAGCATTTT
CAISEGQGAAQPQHF
>TRBJ2-2|TRBV19|TRBD2|NA
TGTGCCAGTAATAGCGGGAGGACGAACACCGGGGAGCTGTTTTTT
CASNSGRTNTGELFF
>TRBJ1-2|TRBV28|NA|NA
TGTGCCAGCAGTTTGGTCACGAGCTATGGCTACACCTTC
CASSLVTSYGYTF
>TRBJ1-5|TRBV19|NA|NA
TGTGCCAGTAGTATTAGGGCAGGGAAAATACTAAATTATAGCAATCAGCCCCAGCATTTT
CASSIRAGKILNYSNQPQHF
>TRBJ1-1|TRBV4-1|NA|NA
TGCGCCAGCAGCCAAGATTCAAAAAAGAACACTGAAGCTTTCTTT
CASSQDSKKNTEAFF
>TRBJ2-1|TRBV6-5|TRBD1|NA
TGTGCCAGCAGTTACTCGAGAGGGGGCGCCTACAATGAGCAGTTCTTC
CASSYSRGGAYNEQFF
>TRBJ1-2|TRBV18|NA|NA
TGTGCCAGCTCACCAGAACGGGGTTTCTATGGCTACACCTTC
CASSPERGFYGYTF
>TRBJ2-1|TRBV14|TRBD1|once
TGTGCCAGCAGCCCGGACAGGGGGCATGCATCCTACAATGAGCAGTTCTTC
CASSPDRGHASYNEQFF
>TRBJ2-3|TRBV12-5|NA|NA
TGTGCTAGTGGTTTAGGGCAGGGGAACACAGATACGCAGTATTTT
CASGLGQGNTDTQYF
>TRBJ2-1|TRBV4-3|TRBD2|NA
TGCGCCAGCAGCCAAGAAATCGCAACTAGCGGGAGGTTTGGTGAGCAGTTCTTC
CASSQEIATSGRFGEQFF
>TRBJ2-1|TRBV24-1|NA|NA
TGTGCCACCAGTGATTTTTCTTCCGGGCAGGGTCGGTTCTTC
CATSDFSSGQGRFF
>TRBJ2-1|TRBV7-9|TRBD2|once
TGTGCCAGCACCCCGATCCCCGGGACTAGCGGGAGCAATGAGCAGTTCTTC
CASTPIPGTSGSNEQFF
>TRBJ1-2|TRBV27|NA|NA
TGTGCCAGCAGTTTTAGCCGGGTCAACTATGGCTACACCTTC
CASSFSRVNYGYTF
>TRBJ2-5|TRBV7-8|TRBD1|NA
TGTGCCAGCAGCCCTACCGCCGGGACAGTAAGCGAGACCCAGTACTTC
CASSPTAGTVSETQYF
>TRBJ1-6|TRBV5-6|TRBD1|once
TGTGCCAGCAGCTTGAGAAGGGGGCGCATTGAATCACCCCTCCACTTT
CASSLRRGRIESPLHF
>TRBJ2-5|TRBV2|NA|NA
TGTGCCAGCACCTTCCCCGGGGGTGGGCAAGAGACCCAGTACTTC
CASTFPGGGQETQYF
>TRBJ2-1|TRBV6-5|NA|once
TGTGCCAGCACCTCGAGTACCCTCGGTGAGCAGTTCTTC
CASTSSTLGEQFF
>TRBJ1-1|TRBV10-3|NA|NA
TGTGCCATCAGTGACGACATGAACACTGAAGCTTTCTTT
CAISDDMNTEAFF
>TRBJ2-1|TRBV6-2/TRBV6-3|NA|NA
TGTGCCAGCAGCGGGCTTATTTTGGAGCGGTTGGGGTACCACAATGAGCAGTTCTTC
CASSGLILERLGYHNEQFF
>TRBJ1-4|TRBV14|TRBD1|NA
TGTGCCAGCACCGGGACAGGGACTAATGAAAAACTGTTTTTT
CASTGTGTNEKLFF
>TRBJ2-2|TRBV2|NA|NA
TGTGCCAGCAGTGAGGGCAGATTTGCCGGGGAGCTGTTTTTT
CASSEGRFAGELFF
>TRBJ2-1|TRBV3-1/TRBV3-2|TRBD2|NA
TGTGCCAGCAGCCCGGGACTAGGGGTTATCCATGAGCAGTTCTTC
CASSPGLGVIHEQFF
>TRBJ1-1|TRBV6-4|NA|NA
TGTGCCAGCAGATCGGACACGAACACTGAAGCTTTCTTT
CASRSDTNTEAFF
>TRBJ1-2|TRBV15|TRBD1|NA
TGTGCCACCAGCAGTTCACGACAGGGTAGCTATGGCTACACCTTC
CATSSSRQGSYGYTF
>TRBJ2-2|TRBV9|NA|NA
TGTGCCAGCAGCGTATTGGACAGCCACAACACCGGGGAGCTGTTTTTT
CASSVLDSHNTGELFF
>TRBJ1-4|TRBV12-3/TRBV12-4|NA|NA
TGTGCCAGCAGTTGGGGGGCTAATGAAAAACTGTTTTTT
CASSWGANEKLFF
>TRBJ2-1|TRBV12-3/TRBV12-4|NA|NA
TGTGCCAGCAGTCCTAGTACCTACAATGAGCAGTTCTTC
CASSPSTYNEQFF
>TRBJ2-1|TRBV19|TRBD1|NA
TGTGCCAGTAGTACGGGACAGGTCTCCTACAATGAGCAGTTCTTC
CASSTGQVSYNEQFF
>TRBJ2-3|TRBV6-1|NA|NA
TGTGCCAGCAGTGAACACGGGGATACGCAGTATTTT
CASSEHGDTQYF
>TRBJ1-2|TRBV3-1/TRBV3-2|NA|NA
TGTGCCAGCAGCCAAGATTACGGGGATGGCTACACCTTC
CASSQDYGDGYTF
>TRBJ2-5|TRBV5-1|NA|NA
TGCGCCAGCAGCCAGGCCCAAGAGACCCAGTACTTC
CASSQAQETQYF
>TRBJ2-3|TRBV18|NA|NA
TGTGCCAGCTCATTTGCGGCTAGCGTCGCAGATACGCAGTATTTT
CASSFAASVADTQYF
>TRBJ2-1|TRBV5-5|NA|once
TGTGCCAGCAGCTTGTACTCCGACAATGAGCAGTTCTTC
CASSLYSDNEQFF
>TRBJ2-5|TRBV7-2|NA|NA
TGTGCCAGCAGCCCACCCCGGGACTCGGAACGGTACTTC
CASSPPRDSERYF
>TRBJ1-5|TRBV28|TRBD1|NA
TGTGCCAGCAGTTTGTCCGGGACAGGGTTTGGGAATCAGCCCCAGCATTTT
CASSLSGTGFGNQPQHF
>TRBJ2-3|TRBV11-2|NA|NA
TGTGCCAGCCTCCCTATCGGGGCTAGCGGCACAGATACGCAGTATTTT
CASLPIGASGTDTQYF
>TRBJ1-1|TRBV27|NA|NA
TGTGCCAGCAGTTTATCGCGGCAGACTGAAGCTTTCTTT
CASSLSRQTEAFF
>TRBJ1-2|TRBV27|NA|NA
TGTGCCAGCAGCCAGGATGGGTCCTATGGCTACACCTTC
CASSQDGSYGYTF
>TRBJ2-2|TRBV10-3|TRBD1|NA
TGTGCCATCAGTGGAGGACAGGCCGGGGAGCTGTTTTTT
CAISGGQAGELFF
>TRBJ1-5|TRBV23-1|NA|NA
TGCGCCAGCAGTCAATCCCCAGGGCTCTATCAGCCCCAGCATTTT
CASSQSPGLYQPQHF
>TRBJ2-5|TRBV10-3|NA|NA
TGTGCCATCAGTTTCACAGCCCAAGAGACCCAGTACTTC
CAISFTAQETQYF
>TRBJ2-3|TRBV9|NA|NA
TGTGCCAGCAGCGACCGACAGGTCCGAGATACGCAGTATTTT
CASSDRQVRDTQYF
>TRBJ1-1|TRBV6-5|TRBD1|NA
TGTGCCAGCAGTTACCGGACAGGGCTAGAAGCTTTCTTT
CASSYRTGLEAFF
>TRBJ1-1|TRBV10-3|NA|NA
TGTGCCGTCAAACAACAGGTGGGCGCTTGGGAAGCTTTCTTT
CAVKQQVGAWEAFF
>TRBJ1-2|TRBV19|NA|NA
TGTGCCAGTAGTACCAATTCCCAGGGAAGCTATGGCTACACCTTC
CASSTNSQGSYGYTF
>TRBJ1-6|TRBV11-2|NA|NA
TGTGCCAGCAGCTTAGATCGTATTGGGGCAGCTATAGCCTATAATTCACCCCTCCACTTT
CASSLDRIGAAIAYNSPLHF
>TRBJ1-1|TRBV24-1|NA|NA
TGTGCCACCAGTGAACGGACAGCCACTGAAGCTTTCTTT
CATSERTATEAFF
>TRBJ2-6|TRBV7-2|TRBD1|NA
TGTGCCAGCAGCTTATTGGGTGGGACAGGGGGCGCTGGGGCCAACGTCCTGACTTTC
CASSLLGGTGGAGANVLTF
>TRBJ1-1|TRBV30|NA|NA
TGTGCCTGGAGTGTTGGGGCAGGGCTCGAAGCTTTCTTT
CAWSVGAGLEAFF
>TRBJ2-1|TRBV27|TRBD2|NA
TGTGCCAGCAGTTTCTCAGGGACTAGCACACACAATGAGCAGTTCTTC
CASSFSGTSTHNEQFF
>TRBJ1-2|TRBV2|NA|NA
TGTGCCAGCAGTGAAGCCTTCTCAGGGACATCGAACTATGGCTACACCTTC
CASSEAFSGTSNYGYTF
>TRBJ2-1|TRBV4-1|TRBD1|NA
TGCGCCAGCAGTCACCCCGGGACAGGGGACTACAATGAGCAGTTCTTC
CASSHPGTGDYNEQFF
>TRBJ1-5|TRBV23-1|TRBD1|NA
TGCGCCAGCATGGACAGGGCTAGCAATCAGCCCCAGCATTTT
CASMDRASNQPQHF
>TRBJ2-3|TRBV9|TRBD2|NA
TGTGCCAGCAGCGTAGGACTAGCGAACACAGATACGCAGTATTTT
CASSVGLANTDTQYF
>TRBJ2-1|TRBV5-4|TRBD2|NA
TGTGCCAGCAGCTTGATCGGGGGGTCGTACAATGAGCAGTTCTTC
CASSLIGGSYNEQFF
>TRBJ1-1|TRBV7-9|TRBD1|once
TGTGCCAGCATGAAGGGACAGGGCGAAACTGAAGCTTTCTTT
CASMKGQGETEAFF
>TRBJ2-1|TRBV7-7|TRBD2|NA
TGTGCCAGCAGCTTAGGATGGGAGGGCTACAATGAGCAGTTCTTC
CASSLGWEGYNEQFF
>TRBJ2-1|TRBV2|TRBD1|NA
TGTGCCAGCACTTGGGACAGGGGTCACAATGAGCAGTTCTTC
CASTWDRGHNEQFF
>TRBJ1-2|TRBV6-2/TRBV6-3|NA|NA
TGTGCCAGCAGTTACGGGGCCTTCTATGGCTACACCTTC
CASSYGAFYGYTF